The 14 T cell receptor beta chains below come from one sample, sequenced in a study of beta chain features in type 1 diabetes. Regarding the study as a whole: A moderate, significant TCRB CDR3 shortening appeared in type 1 diabetes across four CD4+ subsets.

Expressed TCRB transcripts were sequenced, since all the RNA that had been isolated was reverse transcribed. The data were produced by immunoSEQ multiplex PCR, yet TCRdb's version contains in-frame clones alone and is incomplete. Of 330,000 or so clones in the sample, 10% to 15% are singletons; the top ten hold approximately 0.01%. For these receptors, no antigen is known. The sample comprised naive CD4+ T cells from blood. The origin of the receptors is a woman aged 18-29 years with type 1 diabetes.

The chain carries TRBV6-5 and TRBJ2-1; possibly TRBD1 for D (6 bases). The CDR3 has 11 residues. Trimming pared 8 bases from V and 9 bases from J, leaving 11 bases between. Looked up from germline, CDR1 is MNHEY and CDR2 is SVGAGI. CDR3 coding DNA: TGTGCCAGCCGGCAGGGGATTGAGCAGTTCTTC. Its translation is CASRQGIEQFF.

The V gene is TRBV4-1, the J gene TRBJ2-1; 9 bases are shared with TRBD2. Germline assignment: CDR1 MGHRA and CDR2 YSYEKL. V was pared by 7 bases and J by 5 bases, with 9 bases of the junction left unmatched. This CDR3 spans 15 amino acids. CDR3 nucleotide sequence: TGCGCCAGCAAGAAAGTAGCGGGGGTAAACAATGAGCAGTTCTTC. It specifies CASKKVAGVNNEQFF.

The chain couples TRBV6-5 to TRBJ2-7, with a tentative D call TRBD2 (6 bases). The CDR3 spans 14 residues. The germline CDR1 and CDR2 sequences are MNHEY and SVGAGI. V was shortened by 8 bases and J by 3 bases, with 17 bases between the two germline ends. The CDR3 DNA reads TGTGCCAGCCATCGCGGGACGGTGTTCTACGAGCAGTACTTC. Its translation: CASHRGTVFYEQYF.

V is TRBV28 and J is TRBJ1-2, with D possibly TRBD1 on 5 matching bases. The CDR3 loop spans 13 amino acids. Germline lookup yields CDR1 MDHEN and CDR2 SYDVKM. V was cut by 10 bases and J by 0 bases, with 12 bases left in between. CDR3 region: CATQDSPNYGYTF. The CDR3 nucleotides are TGTGCCACTCAAGACAGCCCTAACTATGGCTACACCTTC.

This clone was found a few times. The chain carries TRBV5-4 and TRBJ2-1, with a weak D call TRBD1 (5 bases). Germline V lookup: CDR1 SGHNT, CDR2 YYREEE (reference sequence). The CDR3 length is 15 residues. V lost 4 bases and J lost 8, with 19 bases in between. The CDR3: CASSPQGFPGHEQFF. The CDR3 DNA reads as TGTGCCAGCAGCCCGCAGGGATTTCCCGGCCATGAGCAGTTCTTC.

This clone was counted only a few times. This sequence joins TRBV6-5 and TRBJ1-2, with 9 bases identical to TRBD1. V was pared by 6 bases and J by 3 bases, with 8 bases of the junction left unmatched. In germline, CDR1 is MNHEY, CDR2 SVGAGI. This CDR3 is built from 15 residues. CDR3 in amino acids: CASRLTGGEDYGYTF. The CDR3 nucleotides are TGTGCCAGCAGGCTGACAGGGGGAGAGGACTATGGCTACACCTTC.

This rearrangement joins TRBV9 to TRBJ1-5; 8 bases agree with TRBD1. The ends lost 4 bases at V and 7 bases at J; junction bases unmatched: 7. Germline V gene sequence: CDR1 SGDLS, CDR2 YYNGEE. The CDR3 covers 14 residues. CDR3 DNA sequence: TGTGCCAGCAGCTTGGGACAGGTGGGACAGCCCCAGCATTTT. Its translation: CASSLGQVGQPQHF.

This clone was recorded a few times. The V and J genes are TRBV29-1 and TRBJ1-3; D possibly corresponds to TRBD1 (5 bases). CDR1 is SQVTM and CDR2 is ANQGSEA in the germline V gene. The CDR3 contains 12 residues. Trimming removed 6 bases at V and 10 bases at J, with 16 bases between. In DNA form, the CDR3 reads TGCAGCGTCAAATCGACAGATAAGACCATATATTTT. Its translation is CSVKSTDKTIYF. Supplemented by reference TRBV29-1 and TRBJ1-3, the full variable domain reads SAVISQKPSRDICQRGTSLTIQCQVDSQVTMMFWYRQQPGQSLTLIATANQGSEATYESGFVIDKFPISRPNLTFSTLTVSNMSPEDSSIYLCSVKSTDKTIYFGEGSWLTVV.

The V gene is TRBV5-1, the J gene TRBJ2-3; no firm D call. The germline CDR1 and CDR2 sequences are SGHRS and YFSETQ. The V and J ends lost 1 base and 2 bases respectively, with 8 bases between them. This CDR3 region has 14 residues. CDR3 loop: CASSLSAPTDTQYF. The CDR3 DNA is TGCGCCAGCAGCTTGAGCGCACCCACAGATACGCAGTATTTT. Full variable domain (outside the CDR3, taken from reference TRBV5-1 and TRBJ2-3): KAGVTQTPRYLIKTRGQQVTLSCSPISGHRSVSWYQQTPGQGLQFLFEYFSETQRNKGNFPGRFSGRQFSNSRSEMNVSTLELGDSALYLCASSLSAPTDTQYFGPGTRLTVL.

This clone was detected a few times. The chain recombines TRBV7-9 with TRBJ2-7; D possibly corresponds to TRBD2 (5 bases). This CDR3 comprises 14 residues. Germline V gene lookup returns CDR1 SEHNR and CDR2 FQNEAQ (reference sequence). V lost 5 bases to trimming and J lost 5 bases, with 16 bases between them. The CDR3 DNA sequence: TGTGCCAGCAGCCCCGGAGGCAGTCCGCACGAGCAGTACTTC. This encodes CASSPGGSPHEQYF.

This CDR3 reads CASSPLDRGSYEQYF. The CDR3 DNA follows: TGTGCCAGCTCACCCCTCGACAGGGGGTCCTACGAGCAGTACTTC. The rearrangement uses TRBV18 and TRBJ2-7; 9 bases line up with TRBD1. Per germline, CDR1 KGHSH and CDR2 LQKENI. Germline trimming cut 3 bases from V and 1 base from J; bases unmatched to any gene: 4. The CDR3 covers 15 residues. The full variable domain, in which reference TRBV18 and TRBJ2-7 provide the parts outside the CDR3, is NAGVMQNPRHLVRRRGQEARLRCSPMKGHSHVYWYRQLPEEGLKFMVYLQKENIIDESGMPKERFSAEFPKEGPSILRIQQVVRGDSAAYFCASSPLDRGSYEQYFGPGTRLTVT.

This clone appeared a few times. The genes are TRBV25-1 and TRBJ2-5; the match to TRBD1 covers 8 bases. The ends lost 6 bases at V and 1 base at J; junction bases unmatched: 7. The CDR3 runs 15 residues. Germline-derived CDR1 and CDR2 are MGHDK and SYGVNS. CDR3 DNA: TGTGCCAGCAGGAGGGGAGACAGGGGCCAAGAGACCCAGTACTTC. Its protein is CASRRGDRGQETQYF.

This clone occurred a few times. J is TRBJ2-1 and V is TRBV19, with D possibly TRBD2 on 7 matching bases. Trimming removed 5 bases at V and 0 bases at J, with 14 bases between. This CDR3 is built from 16 residues. CDR1 is LNHDA, CDR2 SQIVND, per germline (reference sequence). This CDR3 reads CASSQRGGSSYNEQFF. CDR3 nucleotide sequence: TGTGCCAGTAGTCAACGCGGGGGCAGCTCCTACAATGAGCAGTTCTTC.

The rearrangement links TRBV18 to TRBJ2-5, with D tentatively TRBD1 (6 bases). Germline CDR1 KGHSH, CDR2 LQKENI. V lost 3 bases to trimming and J lost 3 bases, with 14 bases between them. This CDR3 comprises 15 residues. Written as DNA, the CDR3 is TGTGCCAGCTCACCGAGGCAGGGGATCGAAGAGACCCAGTACTTC. Translating gives CASSPRQGIEETQYF.